This T cell receptor beta chain stems from a study of control samples from healthy donors and cancer patients. The table came from immunoSEQ multiplex PCR; TCRdb's copy has only in-frame clones and leaves some out. The table lists about 230,000 clones, roughly 82% of them singletons. Germline CDR1 MNHNS, CDR2 SASEGT. This CDR3 spans 16 amino acids. The V segment lost 4 bases and the J segment 1 base; nucleotides outside the gene matches: 5. V and J are TRBV6-1 and TRBJ2-3; 10 bases are a match to TRBD2. The receptor was isolated from a woman aged 55-70 years with lung cancer. The sample comprised PBMCs. The CDR3: CASSALGLARTDTQYF. The DNA for the CDR3 is TGTGCCAGCAGTGCTTTGGGACTAGCGCGCACAGATACGCAGTATTTT.